The 21 T cell receptor beta chains given below trace back to one sample, sequenced in a study of T cell clones after liver transplantation. This table comes from immunoSEQ multiplex PCR, and its TCRdb copy is limited to in-frame clones, with some not included. Of about 120,000 clones in the sample, 90% were seen once. The sequencing used CD4+ T cells from blood, collected 12 months after liver transplant. The source is a human patient who received a liver transplant. Some T cells may be the graft donor's.

The chain has TRBV28 and TRBJ2-1; tentatively, D is TRBD1 or TRBD2 (5 bases each). V lost 8 bases to trimming and J lost 1 base, with 18 bases between them. From germline, CDR1 is MDHEN and CDR2 SYDVKM. CDR3 size: 16 residues. DNA for the CDR3: TGTGCCAGCCTAACGACCGGGGCAGTATCCTACAATGAGCAGTTCTTC. This codes for CASLTTGAVSYNEQFF.

The chain is built from TRBV6-1 and TRBJ1-3; D is ambiguous. Looked up from germline, CDR1 is MNHNS and CDR2 is SASEGT. The V and J ends lost 6 bases and 4 bases respectively, with 13 bases between them. This CDR3 spans 14 amino acids. Written as DNA, the CDR3 is TGTGCCAGCAGCGACGGCACCGTCGGAAACACCATATATTTT. Translation: CASSDGTVGNTIYF.

V is TRBV9 and J is TRBJ2-1; 11 nucleotides line up with TRBD2. Germline CDR1 and CDR2: SGDLS and YYNGEE. V lost 0 bases and J lost 6; bases outside the gene matches: 2. The CDR3 is 15 amino acids. CDR3 sequence: CASSVVTSGSNEQFF. Here the CDR3 DNA reads TGTGCCAGCAGCGTAGTAACTAGCGGGAGCAATGAGCAGTTCTTC.

This clone was seen only once. V gene TRBV7-8 combines with J gene TRBJ2-3, with TRBD2 identical over 10 bases. The trim removed 4 bases at V and 3 bases at J, leaving 4 bases unmatched. CDR3 length equals 15 residues. Germline CDR1 and CDR2: SGHVS and FQNEAQ. The CDR3 DNA reads as TGTGCCAGCAGCTCCCCTAGCGGGAGAACAGATACGCAGTATTTT. It yields the protein CASSSPSGRTDTQYF.

This clone is a singleton in its sample. The chain employs TRBV2 and TRBJ1-2; 7 bases match TRBD1. The germline V gene encodes CDR1 SNHLY and CDR2 FYNNEI. Trimming took 8 bases from V and 8 from J; bases not matched to a gene: 11. The CDR3 is made up of 13 amino acids. DNA of the CDR3: TGTGCCAGCGGGGACGACAGGGAGCAGGGCTACACCTTC. Its protein is CASGDDREQGYTF.

The chain is built from TRBV19 and TRBJ2-7, with D tentatively TRBD1 or TRBD2 (5 bases each). CDR1 and CDR2 from the germline V gene are LNHDA and SQIVND (reference sequence). The CDR3 consists of 13 residues. With 6 bases removed from V and 3 bases from J, the gap between germline ends came to 12 bases. CDR3 loop: CASRGTENYEQYF. The CDR3 DNA sequence: TGTGCCAGTAGGGGGACGGAGAACTACGAGCAGTACTTC.

This clone has just a few counts. The chain uses TRBV30 and TRBJ2-5, with D possibly TRBD2 on 6 matching bases. Trimming shortened V by 0 bases and J by 2 bases, and 16 bases separated the two germline ends. The CDR3 length is 16 residues. Germline-derived CDR1 and CDR2 are GTSNPN and SVGIG (reference sequence). Here the CDR3 reads CAWSVPPGTRQETQYF. CDR3 nucleotides: TGTGCCTGGAGTGTACCTCCAGGGACTCGTCAAGAGACCCAGTACTTC.

The genes are TRBV5-1 and TRBJ2-1; a weak D match, TRBD1 (6 bases). The germline V gene encodes CDR1 SGHRS and CDR2 YFSETQ. The length of the CDR3 is 14 residues. Trimming cost V 3 bases and J 7 bases, with 14 bases left between them. Written as DNA, the CDR3 is TGCGCCAGCAGCTCTCGAGACAGGACTAATGAGCAGTTCTTC. Encoded protein: CASSSRDRTNEQFF.

The chain joins TRBV19 to TRBJ2-6; 7 bases are a match to TRBD1. Trimming at V came to 3 bases and at J to 2 bases, leaving 7 bases not matched to a gene. This CDR3 region has 17 residues. CDR1 and CDR2 (germline): LNHDA, SQIVND (reference sequence). CDR3 nucleotides: TGTGCCAGTAGTATGCGACGACAGGGAGCTGGGGCCAACGTCCTGACTTTC. This translates into CASSMRRQGAGANVLTF.

The chain combines TRBV28 with TRBJ2-7; 10 nucleotides align to TRBD2. Germline trimming cut 10 bases from V and 4 bases from J; bases unmatched to any gene: 7. The CDR3 loop spans 13 amino acids. Looked up from germline, CDR1 is MDHEN and CDR2 is SYDVKM. The CDR3 DNA is TGTGCCACCTCAGCGGGAGGGCGATACGAGCAGTACTTC. Encoded protein: CATSAGGRYEQYF.

This clone was detected only a few times. The chain combines TRBV19 with TRBJ1-2; TRBD1 might be the D (6 bases). The germline V and J ends were trimmed by 0 bases and 6 bases, with 14 bases remaining between them. This CDR3 has 15 residues. Germline V gene lookup returns CDR1 LNHDA and CDR2 SQIVND (reference sequence). Here the CDR3 DNA reads TGTGCCAGTAGTATAGATCAGAGGGGGGCAGATGGCTACACCTTC. This encodes CASSIDQRGADGYTF. Full variable domain (missing parts from reference TRBV19 and TRBJ1-2): DGGITQSPKYLFRKEGQNVTLSCEQNLNHDAMYWYRQDPGQGLRLIYYSQIVNDFQKGDIAEGYSVSREKKESFPLTVTSAQKNPTAFYLCASSIDQRGADGYTFGSGTRLTVV.

The CDR3 here is CASSPGDRGDTDTQYF. As DNA, the CDR3 is TGCGCCAGCAGCCCCGGGGACAGGGGAGACACAGATACGCAGTATTTT. The chain links TRBV5-1 to TRBJ2-3, with TRBD1 matching over 10 bases. Per germline, CDR1 SGHRS and CDR2 YFSETQ. The J segment lost 2 bases and the V segment lost 4 bases, leaving 7 bases of the junction unmatched. The length of the CDR3 is 16 residues.

Written as DNA, the CDR3 is TGTGCCAGCAGCATCTCAGGGAACGCACCCCTCCACTTT. This sequence encodes CASSISGNAPLHF. The rearrangement joins TRBV7-3 to TRBJ1-6; the D gene is possibly TRBD1 (5 bases). The germline V gene has CDR1 SGHTA and CDR2 FQGTGA. Trimming removed 5 bases at V and 11 bases at J, with 13 bases between. The CDR3 loop spans 13 amino acids.

This rearrangement joins TRBV10-1 to TRBJ2-7; D ambiguous. CDR1 WNHNN and CDR2 SYGVQD come from the germline V gene (reference sequence). Trimming stripped 0 bases from V and 9 bases from J, with 18 bases between. The CDR3 is 15 amino acids. As DNA, the CDR3 is TGCGCCAGCAGTGAGTCGCTTACCCCCGGTACGAGGCAGTACTTC. It translates to CASSESLTPGTRQYF.

This chain joins TRBV6-5 and TRBJ1-2; a possible D gene is TRBD1 (6 bases). V dropped 4 bases and J dropped 1 base, with 7 bases sitting between them. Germline assignment: CDR1 MNHEY and CDR2 SVGAGI. This CDR3 has 13 residues. The CDR3: CASSLDSNYGYTF. The CDR3 bases are TGTGCCAGCAGTTTGGACAGTAACTATGGCTACACCTTC.

The genes are TRBV19 and TRBJ1-1; D perhaps matches TRBD1 (5 bases). The CDR3 has 14 residues. In germline, CDR1 is LNHDA, CDR2 SQIVND (reference sequence). V gave up 2 bases and J gave up 8 bases, with 15 bases separating them. CDR3 loop: CASSITQGTGEAFF. CDR3 nucleotides: TGTGCCAGTAGTATAACCCAGGGAACGGGGGAAGCTTTCTTT.

The rearrangement joins TRBV25-1 to TRBJ2-4, with 11 bases aligning to TRBD2. V lost 9 bases and J lost 0; bases outside the gene matches: 10. The CDR3 spans 17 residues. Germline V gene sequence: CDR1 MGHDK, CDR2 SYGVNS. The chain's CDR3 is CASSTSGAELAKNIQYF. The CDR3, as DNA: TGTGCCAGTTCGACTAGCGGGGCCGAGCTAGCCAAAAACATTCAGTACTTC.

The rearrangement links TRBV4-2 to TRBJ1-2, with 10 positions matching TRBD1. This CDR3 contains 14 residues. Germline lookup yields CDR1 LGHNA and CDR2 YNFKEQ. The junction had 2 bases not matched to a gene; V was cut back by 4 bases and J by 3 bases. The CDR3 spells CASSPDRGDYGYTF. CDR3 sequence (DNA): TGTGCCAGCAGCCCGGACAGGGGGGACTATGGCTACACCTTC.

J is TRBJ2-5 and V is TRBV15; D uncertain. This CDR3 is built from 13 residues. The V and J ends lost 0 bases and 4 bases respectively, with 6 bases between them. Germline values: CDR1 LNHNV, CDR2 YYDKDF (reference sequence). This chain's CDR3 is CATSRDQAETQYF. DNA of the CDR3: TGTGCCACCAGCAGAGATCAGGCAGAGACCCAGTACTTC.

CDR3 protein: CASSLPMGGERVTQYF. The CDR3 nucleotides read TGTGCCAGCAGCTTACCCATGGGCGGGGAACGAGTTACGCAGTATTTT. The chain is built from TRBV13 and TRBJ2-3, with D tentatively TRBD2 (6 bases). The CDR3 contains 16 residues. V lost 2 bases to trimming and J lost 8 bases, with 20 bases between them. Germline V gene sequence: CDR1 PRHDT, CDR2 FYEKMQ (reference sequence). Full variable domain (rest looked up from reference TRBV13 and TRBJ2-3): AAGVIQSPRHLIKEKRETATLKCYPIPRHDTVYWYQQGPGQDPQFLISFYEKMQSDKGSIPDRFSAQQFSDYHSELNMSSLELGDSALYFCASSLPMGGERVTQYFGPGTRLTVL.

DNA of the CDR3: TGCGCCAGCAGCCAAGATCGGGTGCGGGAGTTCACCGGGGAGCTGTTTTTT. Translating it yields CASSQDRVREFTGELFF. V and J are TRBV4-3 and TRBJ2-2; 7 bases map to TRBD2. This CDR3 is built from 17 residues. With 0 bases clipped from V and 4 bases from J, the junction kept 8 bases outside the gene matches. The germline V gene has CDR1 LGHNA and CDR2 YSLEER.